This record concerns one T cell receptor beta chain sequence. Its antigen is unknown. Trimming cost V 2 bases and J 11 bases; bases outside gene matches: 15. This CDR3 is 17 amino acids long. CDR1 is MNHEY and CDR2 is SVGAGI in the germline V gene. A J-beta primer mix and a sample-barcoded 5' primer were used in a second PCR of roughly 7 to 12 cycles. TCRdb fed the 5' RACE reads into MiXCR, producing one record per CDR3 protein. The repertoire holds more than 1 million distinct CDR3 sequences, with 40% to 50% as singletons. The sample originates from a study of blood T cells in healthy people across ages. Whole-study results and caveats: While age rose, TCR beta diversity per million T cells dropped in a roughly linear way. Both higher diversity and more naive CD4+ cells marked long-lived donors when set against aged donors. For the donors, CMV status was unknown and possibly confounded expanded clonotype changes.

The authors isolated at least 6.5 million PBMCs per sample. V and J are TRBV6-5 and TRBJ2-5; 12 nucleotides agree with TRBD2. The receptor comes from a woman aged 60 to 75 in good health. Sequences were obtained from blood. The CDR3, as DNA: TGTGCCAGCAGTTACCGACATCGGACTAGCGGGACCTACAAGCAGTACTTC. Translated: CASSYRHRTSGTYKQYF.